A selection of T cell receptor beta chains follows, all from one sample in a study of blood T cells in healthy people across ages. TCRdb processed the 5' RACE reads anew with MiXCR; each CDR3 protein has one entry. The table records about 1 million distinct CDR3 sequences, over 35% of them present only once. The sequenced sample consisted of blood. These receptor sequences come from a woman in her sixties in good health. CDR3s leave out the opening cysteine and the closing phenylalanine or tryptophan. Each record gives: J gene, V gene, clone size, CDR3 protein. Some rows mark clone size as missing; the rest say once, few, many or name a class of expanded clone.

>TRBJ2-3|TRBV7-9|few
ASSLARWEDPDTQY
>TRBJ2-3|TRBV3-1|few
ASSQDTFTDTQY
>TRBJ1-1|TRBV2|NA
ASTPGRNAQAF
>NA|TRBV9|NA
ASSEEGTSYNEQY
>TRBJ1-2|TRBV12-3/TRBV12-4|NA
ASSLDISGYGYT
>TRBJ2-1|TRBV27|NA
ASSLSRLAGVGGQF
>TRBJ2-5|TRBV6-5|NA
ASSYSVTSGRALRETQY
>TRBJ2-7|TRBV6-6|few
ASSSPQGRSYEQY
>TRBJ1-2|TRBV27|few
ASSLSTGGRYGYT
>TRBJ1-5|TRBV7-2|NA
ASSLGQLNQPQH
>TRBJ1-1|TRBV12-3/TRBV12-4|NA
ASSLGWAVGLSGAF
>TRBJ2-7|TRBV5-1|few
ASSFGQSGYEQY
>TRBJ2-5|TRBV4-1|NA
ASSQGLGFGETQY
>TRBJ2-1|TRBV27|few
ASSPQGLAYNEQF
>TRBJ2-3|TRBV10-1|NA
ASSESGGSTDTQY
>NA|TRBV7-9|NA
ASSLKVFHEQY
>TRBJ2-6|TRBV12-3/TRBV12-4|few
ASSPNTGANVLT
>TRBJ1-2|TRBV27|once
TSRLSWGGSGYT
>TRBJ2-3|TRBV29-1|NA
SVASFTTGEDTQY
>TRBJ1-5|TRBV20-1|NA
SARDWEGDQPQH
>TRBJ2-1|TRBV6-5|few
ASSRIQGDEQF
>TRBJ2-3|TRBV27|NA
ASSLFAAGRTDTQY
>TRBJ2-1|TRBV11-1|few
ASRPELAAGGQF
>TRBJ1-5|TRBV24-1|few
ATSEGRLLKPQH
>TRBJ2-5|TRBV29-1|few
SVELGTGLLETQY
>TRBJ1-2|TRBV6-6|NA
ASSYPPVSGGDGYT
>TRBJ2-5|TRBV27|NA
ASSLFGTSGRKDEQY
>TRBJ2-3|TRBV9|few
ASSVGLEEIGDTQY
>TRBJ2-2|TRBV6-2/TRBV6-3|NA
ASSGRSLRNTGELF
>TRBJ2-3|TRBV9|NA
ASSVVGWPTDTQY
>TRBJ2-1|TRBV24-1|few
ATSDPTSGSRNEQF
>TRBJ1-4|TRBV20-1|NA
SGNRNEKLF
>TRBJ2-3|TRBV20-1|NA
SARAFLGSGTDTQY
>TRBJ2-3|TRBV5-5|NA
ASSLEGSGTDTQY